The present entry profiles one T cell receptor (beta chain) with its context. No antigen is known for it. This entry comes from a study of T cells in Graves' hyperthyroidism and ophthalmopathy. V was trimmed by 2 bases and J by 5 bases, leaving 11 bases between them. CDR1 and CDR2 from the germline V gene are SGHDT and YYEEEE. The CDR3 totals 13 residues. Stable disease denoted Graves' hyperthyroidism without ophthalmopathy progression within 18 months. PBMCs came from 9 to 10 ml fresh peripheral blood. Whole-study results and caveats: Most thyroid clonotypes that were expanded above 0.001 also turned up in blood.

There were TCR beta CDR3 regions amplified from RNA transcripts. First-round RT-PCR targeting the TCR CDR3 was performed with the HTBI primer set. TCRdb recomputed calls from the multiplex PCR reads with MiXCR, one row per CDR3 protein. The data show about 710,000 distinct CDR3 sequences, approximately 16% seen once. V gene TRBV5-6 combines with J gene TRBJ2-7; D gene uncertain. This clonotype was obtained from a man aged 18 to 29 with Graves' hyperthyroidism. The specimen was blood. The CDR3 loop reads CASSFGESDEQYF. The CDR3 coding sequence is TGTGCCAGCAGCTTCGGAGAATCGGACGAGCAGTACTTC.